These 7 T cell receptor beta chains share one sample of origin, sequenced in a study of post-analysis software for immune sequencing data. General study findings and limits: Patients showed TRBV5-6, TRBV5-1 and TRBV20-1 among roughly five TRBV segments more frequent than in controls.

Prepared TCR beta cDNA libraries contained unique molecular identifiers. MiXCR, applied by TCRdb to the PCR reads, yields one record per CDR3 protein. Of hundreds of thousands of distinct CDR3 sequences in the sample, around 40% were seen once. No antigens are known for them. The specimen was blood. The receptors derive from a girl aged 5 to 17 with multiple sclerosis.

The rearrangement joins TRBV7-9 to TRBJ1-2; 7 bases map to TRBD1. Trimming removed 5 bases from V and 8 bases from J; junction bases left unmatched: 11. The length of the CDR3 is 14 residues. Germline V CDR1 and CDR2: SEHNR, FQNEAQ (reference sequence). In nucleotides, the CDR3 is TGTGCCAGCAGCGCCTCCGAGGGAGGGGGCGGCTACACCTTC. Translating gives CASSASEGGGGYTF.

V is TRBV12-3 or TRBV12-4 and J is TRBJ2-5, with 13 positions matching TRBD2. Trimming took 3 bases from V and 3 from J; bases not matched to a gene: 7. The CDR3 totals 17 residues. Here the CDR3 reads CASSFDVGTSGKETQYF. As DNA, the CDR3 is TGTGCCAGCAGTTTCGATGTCGGGACTAGCGGGAAAGAGACCCAGTACTTC.

This clonotype was detected a few times. This rearrangement joins TRBV20-1 to TRBJ2-1; 9 positions match TRBD2. Germline V gene lookup returns CDR1 DFQATT and CDR2 SNEGSKA (reference sequence). V shed 3 bases, J shed 4 bases, and the junction held 7 bases outside the gene matches. The CDR3 covers 15 residues. The CDR3 bases are TGCAGTGCTAGCCGAGGGCGGGAGGGATACAATGAGCAGTTCTTC. This gives the protein CSASRGREGYNEQFF.

V is TRBV28 and J is TRBJ2-4, with D perhaps matching TRBD2 (5 bases). This CDR3 region has 14 residues. The V end was cut by 7 bases, the J end by 3 bases, with 13 bases between. From germline, CDR1 is MDHEN and CDR2 SYDVKM. The CDR3 DNA is TGTGCCAGCAAAGGGAGCCTGGGCAAAAACATTCAGTACTTC. Protein: CASKGSLGKNIQYF.

The gene calls are TRBV29-1 and TRBJ1-2; the D gene is possibly TRBD1 (5 bases). CDR1 SQVTM and CDR2 ANQGSEA come from the germline V gene. There are 15 residues in the CDR3. V gave up 0 bases and J gave up 6 bases, with 17 bases separating them. Here the CDR3 DNA reads TGCAGCGTTGAAGATCGGGATAGAGGGGTCGATGGCTACACCTTC. This sequence encodes CSVEDRDRGVDGYTF. Drawing the rest from reference TRBV29-1 and TRBJ1-2, the complete variable domain is SAVISQKPSRDICQRGTSLTIQCQVDSQVTMMFWYRQQPGQSLTLIATANQGSEATYESGFVIDKFPISRPNLTFSTLTVSNMSPEDSSIYLCSVEDRDRGVDGYTFGSGTRLTVV.

This clonotype came up a few times. V gene TRBV5-1 combines with J gene TRBJ2-3; D is possibly TRBD1 (6 bases). CDR1 and CDR2 from the germline V gene are SGHRS and YFSETQ. The CDR3 totals 13 residues. V shed 0 bases and J shed 10 bases, with 12 bases lying between them. CDR3 protein: CASSLEGGEAQYF. CDR3 sequence (DNA): TGCGCCAGCAGCTTGGAAGGGGGTGAGGCGCAGTATTTT. Full variable domain (remainder filled in from reference TRBV5-1 and TRBJ2-3): KAGVTQTPRYLIKTRGQQVTLSCSPISGHRSVSWYQQTPGQGLQFLFEYFSETQRNKGNFPGRFSGRQFSNSRSEMNVSTLELGDSALYLCASSLEGGEAQYFGPGTRLTVL.

The rearrangement joins TRBV29-1 to TRBJ1-2, with TRBD1 matching over 8 bases. Germline CDR1 is SQVTM and CDR2 is ANQGSEA. This CDR3 comprises 13 residues. The V segment lost 8 bases and the J segment 3 bases; nucleotides outside the gene matches: 8. This chain's CDR3 is CSIRTGYDYGYTF. The CDR3 nucleotides are TGCAGCATCCGGACAGGGTATGACTATGGCTACACCTTC.